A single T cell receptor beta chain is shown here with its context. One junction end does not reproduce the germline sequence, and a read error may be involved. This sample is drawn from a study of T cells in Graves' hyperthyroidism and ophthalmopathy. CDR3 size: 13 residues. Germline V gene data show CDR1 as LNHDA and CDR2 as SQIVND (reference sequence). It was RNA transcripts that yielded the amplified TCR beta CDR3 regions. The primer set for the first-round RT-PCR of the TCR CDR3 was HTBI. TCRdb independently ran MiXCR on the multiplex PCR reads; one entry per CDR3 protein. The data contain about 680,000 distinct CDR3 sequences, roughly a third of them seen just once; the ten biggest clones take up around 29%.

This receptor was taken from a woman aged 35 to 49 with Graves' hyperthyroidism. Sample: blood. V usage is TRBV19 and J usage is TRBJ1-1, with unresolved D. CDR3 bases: TGTGCCAGTAGTCCTTCCGGGAACGCTGAAGCTTTCTTT. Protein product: CASSPSGNAEAFF. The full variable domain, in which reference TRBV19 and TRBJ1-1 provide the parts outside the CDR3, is DGGITQSPKYLFRKEGQNVTLSCEQNLNHDAMYWYRQDPGQGLRLIYYSQIVNDFQKGDIAEGYSVSREKKESFPLTVTSAQKNPTAFYLCASSPSGNAEAFFGQGTRLTVV.